This TCR beta chain was recorded in a study of T cells in Graves' hyperthyroidism and ophthalmopathy. Study background: Peripheral blood was drawn at first diagnosis, prior to all treatment.

This CDR3 spans 16 amino acids. CDR1 and CDR2 (germline): SQVTM, ANQGSEA. A few counts support this clonotype. Its specificity is not known. The junction does not match germline at one end; this may be a read error. The authors obtained PBMCs from around 11 ml of fresh peripheral blood. The source material, RNA transcripts, was used to amplify TCR beta CDR3 regions. The HTBI primer set drove a first-round RT-PCR of the TCR CDR3. From the multiplex PCR reads, TCRdb called clonotypes with MiXCR, one entry per CDR3 protein. The sample holds over 250,000 distinct CDR3 sequences, 15% to 20% seen once. Study-wide points: Blood also contained most expanded thyroid clonotypes above 0.001. The model foresaw ophthalmopathy a median roughly 6.5 months prior to onset.

Sequencing was performed on blood. This clonotype was sampled from an older woman with Graves' ophthalmopathy. This chain uses TRBV29-1 with TRBJ1-1, with 10 bases matching TRBD1. Written as DNA, the CDR3 is TGCAGCGCCGGAGGTGGGACAGGGGATTGGAACACTGAAGCTTCCTTT. The encoded protein is CSAGGGTGDWNTEASF.